This record covers a single TCR beta chain. Its antigen is as yet unknown. This entry belongs to a study of cytomegalovirus exposure and HLA in healthy donors. Donors sampled were nominally healthy, though unrecorded immune exposures were likely. V shed 0 bases and J shed 1 base, with 16 bases lying between them. This CDR3 comprises 17 residues. Germline CDR1 and CDR2: SNHLY and FYNNEI. Study-wide points: Analysis was performed later, and it showed HLA-associated TCR beta chains to be more clonally expanded than equally common others. TCR beta V segments were, for the most part, productive about 87% or about 30% of the time in an earlier analysis. Most of the CMV-associated TCR beta chains (in a later analysis) appeared to be HLA-restricted.

Primers included in the PCR were 60 Vbeta and 13 Jbeta primers. Repertoires were generated with immunoSEQ multiplex PCR, while TCRdb's copy carries only in-frame clones and drops some. The data show some 100,000 clones, roughly 75% seen once. Sequencing input: PBMCs. The receptor was derived from a male donor in good health and CMV-seropositive. The J gene is TRBJ2-7, the V gene TRBV2; TRBD1 might be the D (5 bases). The CDR3 DNA reads TGTGCCAGCAGTGAAGCCTACGTGTGGCAGGGTTCCTACGAGCAGTACTTC. Protein sequence: CASSEAYVWQGSYEQYF.